A selection of T cell receptor beta chains follows, all from one sample in a study of T cells after somatic rescue of genetic block. Repertoires were generated with immunoSEQ multiplex PCR, while TCRdb's copy carries only in-frame clones and drops some. The sample records about 120,000 clones, under 95% being singletons. Sequenced sample: peripheral blood mononuclear cells (PBMCs). All receptors come from a woman between 18 and 29 years old. The CDR3 runs from the conserved cysteine through the conserved F or W. A D gene is named only where the DNA matches it firmly. The size entry is marked missing in some rows and otherwise reads once, few, many or a size class.

v_call: TRBV10-1; d_call: .; j_call: TRBJ1-2; clone_size: once; cdr3_aa: CASSVEIMGGNYGYTF; cdr3_nt: TGCGCCAGCAGTGTCGAAATCATGGGGGGGAACTATGGCTACACCTTC
v_call: TRBV30; d_call: .; j_call: TRBJ1-1; clone_size: .; cdr3_aa: CAWSLTGIEAFF; cdr3_nt: TGTGCCTGGAGTTTAACTGGGATTGAAGCTTTCTTT
v_call: TRBV25-1; d_call: TRBD1; j_call: TRBJ2-4; clone_size: once; cdr3_aa: CASKSNRGKNIQYF; cdr3_nt: TGTGCCAGCAAGTCGAACAGGGGTAAAAACATTCAGTACTTC
v_call: TRBV5-5; d_call: TRBD1; j_call: TRBJ2-1; clone_size: .; cdr3_aa: CASSPRTGGAYNEQFF; cdr3_nt: TGTGCCAGCAGCCCAAGGACAGGGGGAGCCTACAATGAGCAGTTCTTC
v_call: TRBV9; d_call: .; j_call: TRBJ2-7; clone_size: .; cdr3_aa: CASSVAGNDYEQYF; cdr3_nt: TGTGCCAGCAGCGTAGCCGGGAACGACTACGAGCAGTACTTC
v_call: TRBV9; d_call: TRBD2; j_call: TRBJ2-3; clone_size: .; cdr3_aa: CASSESGATDTQYF; cdr3_nt: TGTGCCAGCAGCGAAAGCGGGGCCACAGATACGCAGTATTTT
v_call: TRBV5-1; d_call: .; j_call: TRBJ1-2; clone_size: .; cdr3_aa: CASSPTWGGGYGYTF; cdr3_nt: TGCGCCAGCAGCCCCACGTGGGGGGGCGGCTATGGCTACACCTTC
v_call: TRBV7-2; d_call: TRBD2; j_call: TRBJ2-5; clone_size: .; cdr3_aa: CASSFTSGRVRETQYF; cdr3_nt: TGTGCCAGCAGCTTCACCAGCGGGAGGGTAAGGGAGACCCAGTACTTC
v_call: TRBV7-2; d_call: .; j_call: TRBJ2-3; clone_size: .; cdr3_aa: CASSSLDTQYF; cdr3_nt: TGTGCCAGCAGCTCCCTAGATACGCAGTATTTT
v_call: TRBV19; d_call: .; j_call: TRBJ1-2; clone_size: .; cdr3_aa: CASSTLATSNYGYTF; cdr3_nt: TGTGCCAGTAGTACCCTGGCGACTTCTAACTATGGCTACACCTTC
v_call: TRBV6-1; d_call: .; j_call: TRBJ2-3; clone_size: once; cdr3_aa: CATQGPADTQYF; cdr3_nt: TGTGCCACTCAGGGACCAGCGGATACGCAGTATTTT
v_call: TRBV9; d_call: .; j_call: TRBJ2-1; clone_size: .; cdr3_aa: CASSGPDEQFF; cdr3_nt: TGTGCCAGCAGCGGGCCGGATGAGCAGTTCTTC
v_call: TRBV6-1; d_call: .; j_call: TRBJ2-2; clone_size: .; cdr3_aa: CASSEYRVDTGELFF; cdr3_nt: TGTGCCAGCAGTGAATACAGGGTGGACACCGGGGAGCTGTTTTTT
v_call: TRBV19; d_call: .; j_call: TRBJ1-1; clone_size: .; cdr3_aa: CASTPPGGHAFF; cdr3_nt: TGTGCCAGTACCCCCCCGGGGGGCCATGCTTTCTTT
v_call: TRBV5-5; d_call: TRBD1; j_call: TRBJ2-7; clone_size: once; cdr3_aa: CASSVTTGAYEQYF; cdr3_nt: TGTGCCAGCAGCGTAACGACAGGGGCCTACGAGCAGTACTTC
v_call: TRBV10-3; d_call: .; j_call: TRBJ1-1; clone_size: .; cdr3_aa: CAIRLQGEGTEAFF; cdr3_nt: TGTGCCATCAGACTACAGGGAGAGGGGACTGAAGCTTTCTTT
v_call: TRBV5-6; d_call: .; j_call: TRBJ2-5; clone_size: .; cdr3_aa: CASSLTVQETQYF; cdr3_nt: TGTGCCAGCAGCCTGACAGTCCAAGAGACCCAGTACTTC
v_call: TRBV27; d_call: TRBD1; j_call: TRBJ2-7; clone_size: .; cdr3_aa: CATRGTGYSYEQYF; cdr3_nt: TGTGCCACCCGGGGGACAGGGTACTCCTACGAGCAGTACTTC
v_call: TRBV4-3; d_call: .; j_call: TRBJ2-7; clone_size: .; cdr3_aa: CASSQDGFRPQYF; cdr3_nt: TGCGCCAGCAGCCAAGATGGGTTCCGTCCCCAGTACTTC
v_call: TRBV6-1; d_call: .; j_call: TRBJ1-4; clone_size: .; cdr3_aa: CASSEHRADNEKLFF; cdr3_nt: TGTGCCAGCAGTGAACACAGGGCGGATAATGAAAAACTGTTTTTT
v_call: TRBV28; d_call: TRBD2; j_call: TRBJ2-7; clone_size: .; cdr3_aa: CASSSSGGGWEQYF; cdr3_nt: TGTGCCAGCAGTTCTAGCGGGGGGGGATGGGAGCAGTACTTC
v_call: TRBV7-9; d_call: TRBD1; j_call: TRBJ2-7; clone_size: .; cdr3_aa: CASSFRDRGSEQYF; cdr3_nt: TGTGCCAGCAGCTTCCGGGACAGGGGTAGCGAGCAGTACTTC
v_call: TRBV7-8; d_call: .; j_call: TRBJ1-1; clone_size: .; cdr3_aa: CASSPSQWATEAFF; cdr3_nt: TGTGCCAGCAGCCCTAGCCAGTGGGCAACTGAAGCTTTCTTT
v_call: TRBV4-1; d_call: .; j_call: TRBJ2-7; clone_size: .; cdr3_aa: CASSQDPYREQYF; cdr3_nt: TGCGCCAGCAGCCAAGACCCCTATCGGGAGCAGTACTTC
v_call: TRBV9; d_call: .; j_call: TRBJ1-2; clone_size: .; cdr3_aa: CASSVVGSGGGYTF; cdr3_nt: TGTGCCAGCAGCGTAGTCGGTAGTGGCGGAGGCTACACCTTC
v_call: TRBV5-4; d_call: .; j_call: TRBJ2-5; clone_size: .; cdr3_aa: CASRGLAGGQQETQYF; cdr3_nt: TGTGCCAGCAGGGGGCTAGCCGGGGGGCAGCAAGAGACCCAGTACTTC
v_call: TRBV11-3; d_call: TRBD1; j_call: TRBJ1-3; clone_size: .; cdr3_aa: CASSLVQGTGNTIYF; cdr3_nt: TGTGCCAGCAGCTTGGTACAGGGGACTGGAAACACCATATATTTT
v_call: TRBV19; d_call: .; j_call: TRBJ1-6; clone_size: few; cdr3_aa: CAESKGQGNSPLHF; cdr3_nt: TGTGCCGAATCAAAGGGGCAGGGAAATTCACCCCTCCACTTT
v_call: TRBV7-6; d_call: .; j_call: TRBJ2-3; clone_size: .; cdr3_aa: CASSLGWGRNTDTQYF; cdr3_nt: TGTGCCAGCAGCTTAGGGTGGGGCAGGAACACAGATACGCAGTATTTT
v_call: TRBV28; d_call: .; j_call: TRBJ1-6; clone_size: .; cdr3_aa: CASSFRAFAPLHF; cdr3_nt: TGTGCCAGCAGTTTCAGGGCCTTTGCACCCCTCCACTTT
v_call: TRBV4-3; d_call: .; j_call: TRBJ1-2; clone_size: .; cdr3_aa: CASSQGGRGPNYGYTF; cdr3_nt: TGCGCCAGCAGCCAAGGAGGAAGGGGCCCTAACTATGGCTACACCTTC
v_call: TRBV21-1; d_call: .; j_call: TRBJ1-6; clone_size: few; cdr3_aa: CASRGIRVNSPLHF; cdr3_nt: TGTGCCAGCCGGGGGATAAGAGTAAATTCACCCCTCCACTTT
v_call: TRBV6-5; d_call: TRBD1; j_call: TRBJ1-3; clone_size: .; cdr3_aa: CASSQDRSGNTIYF; cdr3_nt: TGTGCCAGCAGCCAGGACAGGTCCGGAAACACCATATATTTT
v_call: TRBV19; d_call: .; j_call: TRBJ2-7; clone_size: .; cdr3_aa: CASTTSRGGTYEQYF; cdr3_nt: TGTGCCAGTACCACGTCCCGGGGTGGAACCTACGAGCAGTACTTC
v_call: TRBV28; d_call: .; j_call: TRBJ2-7; clone_size: once; cdr3_aa: CASSFPRRPLNEQYF; cdr3_nt: TGTGCCAGCAGTTTCCCGCGACGGCCCCTGAACGAGCAGTACTTC
v_call: TRBV7-9; d_call: TRBD1; j_call: TRBJ2-5; clone_size: .; cdr3_aa: CASSLTGEMETQYF; cdr3_nt: TGTGCCAGCAGCTTGACAGGGGAGATGGAGACCCAGTACTTC
v_call: TRBV29-1; d_call: TRBD1; j_call: TRBJ1-2; clone_size: .; cdr3_aa: CSVGGQLDSNYGYTF; cdr3_nt: TGCAGCGTTGGGGGACAGCTCGATTCTAACTATGGCTACACCTTC
v_call: TRBV15; d_call: .; j_call: TRBJ1-1; clone_size: .; cdr3_aa: CATSRLAALEAFF; cdr3_nt: TGTGCCACCAGCAGGTTGGCAGCCCTTGAAGCTTTCTTT
v_call: TRBV7-7; d_call: .; j_call: TRBJ1-5; clone_size: .; cdr3_aa: CASSSVDSQNQPQHF; cdr3_nt: TGTGCCAGCAGCTCGGTCGACAGTCAGAATCAGCCCCAGCATTTT
v_call: TRBV2; d_call: TRBD2; j_call: TRBJ2-3; clone_size: .; cdr3_aa: CASSSTSGFTDTQYF; cdr3_nt: TGTGCCAGCAGTTCGACTAGCGGTTTCACAGATACGCAGTATTTT
v_call: TRBV11-2; d_call: .; j_call: TRBJ2-3; clone_size: .; cdr3_aa: CASSPGGWGTDTQYF; cdr3_nt: TGTGCCAGCAGCCCAGGTGGCTGGGGGACAGATACGCAGTATTTT
v_call: TRBV2; d_call: .; j_call: TRBJ2-3; clone_size: .; cdr3_aa: CASSLPAQAARDTQYF; cdr3_nt: TGTGCCAGCAGCCTTCCGGCACAGGCCGCACGAGATACGCAGTATTTT
v_call: TRBV7-8; d_call: TRBD1; j_call: TRBJ1-6; clone_size: .; cdr3_aa: CASSPRQGASNNSPLHF; cdr3_nt: TGTGCCAGCAGCCCTCGACAGGGGGCTTCGAATAATTCACCCCTCCACTTT